This passage covers 24 T cell receptor beta chains from one sample sequenced in a study of glioma-infiltrating T cells. The iRepertoire nested amplicon-rescue multiplex PCR amplified TCR alpha and beta CDR3s from RNA. MiXCR was run by TCRdb on the multiplex PCR reads, yielding one entry per CDR3 protein. The table records approximately 120,000 distinct CDR3 sequences, about 25% of them present only once. The source material was glioma tissue, nonneoplastic brain tissue, or PBMCs (not recorded which). The source of these receptors is a human donor with low-grade glioma or glioblastoma, undergoing nonglioma brain surgery, or in good health (not recorded which).

The chain combines TRBV12-3 or TRBV12-4 with TRBJ1-1, with a weak D call TRBD1 (5 bases). The ends were cut back, 3 bases at V and 4 bases at J, with 6 bases in the middle. This CDR3 spans 12 amino acids. The CDR3 DNA is TGTGCCAGCAGTTTTGGGGCCACTGAAGCTTTCTTT. The encoded protein is CASSFGATEAFF.

This clonotype was picked up many times. DNA of the CDR3: TGTGCCAGCAGGACAGGGTGGAGTACTGAAGCTTTCTTT. Protein sequence: CASRTGWSTEAFF. The chain recombines TRBV2 with TRBJ1-1; 7 bases line up with TRBD1. Germline CDR1 is SNHLY and CDR2 is FYNNEI. This CDR3 is 13 amino acids long. J was trimmed by 5 bases and V by 6 bases; bases with no gene match: 6.

This clonotype was detected many times. The V call is TRBV6-1, the J call TRBJ2-1, with a tentative D call TRBD2 (6 bases). With 8 bases removed from V and 0 bases from J, the gap between germline ends came to 26 bases. Germline CDR1 reads MNHNS; CDR2 reads SASEGT. The CDR3 contains 19 residues. DNA for the CDR3: TGTGCCAGCTCCTCCCTGGGGACTTCCACCATATACTCCTACAATGAGCAGTTCTTC. Translated, it gives CASSSLGTSTIYSYNEQFF.

This chain uses TRBV20-1 with TRBJ2-7, with D perhaps matching TRBD2 (6 bases). The CDR3 consists of 13 residues. Trimming stripped 6 bases from V and 2 bases from J, with 14 bases between. Germline loops: CDR1 DFQATT, CDR2 SNEGSKA (reference sequence). This chain's CDR3 is CSAQSGRTYEQYF. CDR3 sequence (DNA): TGCAGTGCCCAGTCGGGGAGGACCTACGAGCAGTACTTC.

At least ten counts were recorded for this clonotype. V and J are TRBV7-9 and TRBJ2-7; 7 nucleotides agree with TRBD1. Losses at the gene ends were 5 bases for V and 3 bases for J; bases not matched to a gene: 7. The CDR3 totals 14 residues. The V gene's germline CDR1 is SEHNR and CDR2 FQNEAQ (reference sequence). In DNA form, the CDR3 reads TGTGCCAGCAGCACCGGACAGGAGGACTACGAGCAGTACTTC. Amino acids: CASSTGQEDYEQYF.

Only a few counts were recorded for this clonotype. A much larger clone differs from this one at a single base, so this may be a read error. The chain uses TRBV7-9 and TRBJ1-5; the D is unclear. The CDR3 covers 12 residues. Germline V gives CDR1 SEHNR, CDR2 FQNEAQ (reference sequence). Here the CDR3 DNA reads TGTGTCAGCAGCCCCGATCACTGGCCCCAGCATTTT. Protein product: CVSSPDHWPQHF.

A word on this clonotype: A junction end diverges from the germline sequence, so it may reflect a read error. V usage is TRBV4-1 and J usage is TRBJ2-1; the match to TRBD1 covers 8 bases. Looked up from germline, CDR1 is MGHRA and CDR2 is YSYEKL. CDR3 length: 15 amino acids. DNA for the CDR3: TGCGCCAGCAGCCCTTGTACAGGGGGTATAGGTGAGCAGTCCTTC. Encoded protein: CASSPCTGGIGEQSF.

Notes on this clonotype: A read error may be the cause here, since a much bigger clone is one base away. The CDR3 DNA follows: TGTGCCGGCAGCTTAAGTTTAGGGCAGAATGAGCAGTTCTTC. Residues: CAGSLSLGQNEQFF. The chain has TRBV7-2 and TRBJ2-1; D unresolved. The germline V gene has CDR1 SGHTA and CDR2 FQGNSA. There are 14 residues in the CDR3.

The gene calls are TRBV29-1 and TRBJ1-5, with D uncertain. The CDR3 sequence is 12 residues long. V was trimmed by 7 bases and J by 4 bases, leaving 11 bases between them. Germline V CDR1 and CDR2: SQVTM, ANQGSEA. The CDR3 protein is CSARTANQPQHF. The CDR3 DNA is TGCAGCGCTAGGACGGCAAATCAGCCCCAGCATTTT.

Ten or more counts support this clonotype. This rearrangement joins TRBV5-1 to TRBJ2-6; D ambiguous. Germline CDR1 reads SGHRS; CDR2 reads YFSETQ. V was pared by 5 bases and J by 1 base, with 4 bases between. The CDR3 length is 13 residues. The CDR3 nucleotides are TGCGCCAGCAGGGGGTCTGGGGCCAACGTCCTGACTTTC. It specifies CASRGSGANVLTF.

This clonotype was counted many times. The chain is built from TRBV28 and TRBJ1-3; a weak D match, TRBD1 (5 bases). In germline, CDR1 is MDHEN, CDR2 SYDVKM. The V end was cut by 3 bases, the J end by 5 bases, with 14 bases between. The CDR3 sequence is 15 residues long. CDR3 protein: CASSLAGRERNTIYF. CDR3 DNA: TGTGCCAGCAGTTTGGCCGGCAGGGAGAGAAACACCATATATTTT.

This clonotype was picked up many times. The chain couples TRBV3-1 to TRBJ2-5, with unresolved D. The CDR3 spans 13 residues. Trimming left V 4 bases short and J 2 bases short, with 8 bases between. CDR1 is LGHDT and CDR2 is YNNKEL in the germline V gene (reference sequence). The CDR3 DNA sequence: TGTGCCAGCAGCCCCACACTGCAAGAGACCCAGTACTTC. Protein product: CASSPTLQETQYF.

On this clonotype itself: This may be a read error, as it is one base from a much larger clone. The chain joins TRBV29-1 to TRBJ1-1, with D uncertain. Germline-derived CDR1 and CDR2 are SQVTM and ANQGSEA. This CDR3 has 14 amino acids. Trimming took 4 bases from V and 5 from J, leaving 17 bases between them. The CDR3 reads CSVGFSWGYTEAFF. The CDR3 bases are TGCAGCGTTGGTTTCTCCTGGGGTTATACTGAAGCTTTCTTT.

V usage is TRBV10-3 and J usage is TRBJ2-7, with D possibly TRBD1 on 5 matching bases. The CDR3 is made up of 12 amino acids. Germline CDR1 is ENHRY and CDR2 is SYGVKD. Trimming cost V 0 bases and J 6 bases, with 6 bases left between them. The chain's CDR3 is CAISESTVEQYF. CDR3 bases: TGTGCCATCAGTGAGTCGACAGTCGAGCAGTACTTC.

This clonotype was counted ten times or more. This sequence joins TRBV4-3 and TRBJ1-1; the D is unclear. The germline CDR1 and CDR2 sequences are LGHNA and YSLEER. The CDR3 loop spans 14 amino acids. V shed 0 bases and J shed 1 base, with 6 bases lying between them. The CDR3 loop is CASSQEYSNTEAFF. In DNA form, the CDR3 reads TGCGCCAGCAGCCAAGAGTATTCGAACACTGAAGCTTTCTTT.

This clonotype was recorded at least ten times. At one of its ends the junction is not consistent with the germline gene, which may arise from a read error. This chain's CDR3 is CASRENHGGLHF. DNA of the CDR3: TGTGCCAGCAGAGAAAACCATGGGGGTCTCCACTTC. This chain uses TRBV6-2 or TRBV6-3 with TRBJ2-5, with D perhaps being TRBD1 or TRBD2 (5 bases each). The CDR3 spans 12 residues. Germline-derived CDR1 and CDR2 are MNHEY and SVGEGT.

This clonotype has ten or more counts. The rearrangement links TRBV3-1 to TRBJ1-6, with 7 bases identical to TRBD1. Per the germline V gene, CDR1 is LGHDT and CDR2 is YNNKEL (reference sequence). The V and J ends lost 4 bases and 7 bases, in that order; junction bases with no gene match: 4. The length of the CDR3 is 14 residues. CDR3 nucleotide sequence: TGTGCCAGCAGCCCGGGACAGAGAAATTCACCCCTCCACTTT. This encodes CASSPGQRNSPLHF. Full variable domain (rest looked up from reference TRBV3-1 and TRBJ1-6): DTAVSQTPKYLVTQMGNDKSIKCEQNLGHDTMYWYKQDSKKFLKIMFSYNNKELIINETVPNRFSPKSPDKAHLNLHINSLELGDSAVYFCASSPGQRNSPLHFGNGTRLTVT.

This clonotype appeared many times. The chain has TRBV2 and TRBJ2-2; possible D gene TRBD2, 7 bases. V gave up 5 bases and J gave up 3 bases, with 10 bases separating them. The CDR3 runs 14 residues. CDR1 SNHLY and CDR2 FYNNEI come from the germline V gene. The CDR3 spells CASSLGGDTGELFF. CDR3 bases: TGTGCCAGCAGTTTAGGGGGGGACACCGGGGAGCTGTTTTTT.

There are many counts of this clonotype. The V call is TRBV20-1, the J call TRBJ1-3; weak D call: TRBD1 (5 bases). Deletions cut 5 bases from V and 0 bases from J, with 14 bases between. The CDR3 contains 15 residues. Germline V lookup: CDR1 DFQATT, CDR2 SNEGSKA (reference sequence). CDR3 coding DNA: TGCAGTGCTCCTTCGACAGCCACCTCTGGAAACACCATATATTTT. This encodes CSAPSTATSGNTIYF.

This clonotype was seen a handful of times. The chain combines TRBV2 with TRBJ1-1; maybe TRBD1 (5 bases). CDR1 is SNHLY and CDR2 is FYNNEI in the germline V gene. Trimming shortened V by 2 bases and J by 5 bases, and 12 bases separated the two germline ends. CDR3 size: 14 residues. CDR3 in amino acids: CASSEQVQGTEAFF. DNA of the CDR3: TGTGCCAGCAGTGAACAGGTTCAGGGAACTGAAGCTTTCTTT.

The chain joins TRBV28 to TRBJ2-1; 11 bases match TRBD2. CDR3 length: 15 residues. The germline V gene has CDR1 MDHEN and CDR2 SYDVKM. V lost 2 bases, J lost 5 bases, and 2 bases stayed unmatched. CDR3 nucleotides: TGTGCCAGCAGTTTAACGGGACTAGCGGACAATGAGCAGTTCTTC. Its translation is CASSLTGLADNEQFF.

The table lists this clonotype with a count of one. It may be a read error: a sequence one base away is much more abundant. The rearrangement joins TRBV4-3 to TRBJ2-1, with D maybe TRBD1 (6 bases). CDR3 length: 14 amino acids. Germline lookup yields CDR1 LGHNA and CDR2 YSLEER. Trimming cost V 4 bases and J 4 bases, with 11 bases left between them. The chain's CDR3 is CASSPGAQYNEQFF. The CDR3 bases are TGCGCCAGCAGCCCAGGGGCTCAATACAATGAGCAGTTCTTC.

This clonotype was seen a few times. The chain links TRBV7-9 to TRBJ1-2; D gene uncertain. The V end was cut by 5 bases, the J end by 2 bases, with 18 bases between. Per germline, CDR1 SEHNR and CDR2 FQNEAQ (reference sequence). This CDR3 is 16 amino acids long. This chain's CDR3 is CASSNFRGEDNYGYTF. DNA for the CDR3: TGTGCCAGCAGCAATTTCAGAGGCGAGGACAACTATGGCTACACCTTC.

V usage is TRBV19 and J usage is TRBJ2-7, with TRBD1 as a possible D gene (6 bases). Germline loops: CDR1 LNHDA, CDR2 SQIVND (reference sequence). V lost 5 bases and J lost 5, with 16 bases in between. The CDR3 spans 14 residues. CDR3 sequence (DNA): TGTGCCAGTAGTCTCAACAGGGATAGCCACGAGCAGTACTTC. This encodes CASSLNRDSHEQYF.